This T cell receptor beta chain was profiled in a study of CD8+CD57+ T cells in acquired aplastic anemia. This clonotype has at least ten counts. Patients included in sequencing had previously demonstrated CD8+CD57+ cell expansion by flow cytometry. This CDR3 comprises 14 residues. Germline CDR1 is SNHLY and CDR2 is FYNNEI. V dropped 6 bases and J dropped 7 bases, with 16 bases sitting between them. TCR beta VDJ combinations and CDR3 sequences were profiled from genomic DNA. TCRdb re-derived calls from the reads in MiXCR, one entry per CDR3 protein. The sample shows roughly 170,000 distinct CDR3 sequences, 48% of them seen only once.

The source of this sequence is a human donor with aplastic anemia. The chain recombines TRBV2 with TRBJ2-1; D tentatively reads TRBD1 or TRBD2 (7 bases each). The sequenced material came from sorted CD4+, CD8+, or CD8+CD57+ T cells (not recorded which) from PBMCs. The CDR3 nucleotides are TGTGCCAGCAGGCCCCATCAGGGGGGGAATGAGCAGTTCTTC. Translated: CASRPHQGGNEQFF.